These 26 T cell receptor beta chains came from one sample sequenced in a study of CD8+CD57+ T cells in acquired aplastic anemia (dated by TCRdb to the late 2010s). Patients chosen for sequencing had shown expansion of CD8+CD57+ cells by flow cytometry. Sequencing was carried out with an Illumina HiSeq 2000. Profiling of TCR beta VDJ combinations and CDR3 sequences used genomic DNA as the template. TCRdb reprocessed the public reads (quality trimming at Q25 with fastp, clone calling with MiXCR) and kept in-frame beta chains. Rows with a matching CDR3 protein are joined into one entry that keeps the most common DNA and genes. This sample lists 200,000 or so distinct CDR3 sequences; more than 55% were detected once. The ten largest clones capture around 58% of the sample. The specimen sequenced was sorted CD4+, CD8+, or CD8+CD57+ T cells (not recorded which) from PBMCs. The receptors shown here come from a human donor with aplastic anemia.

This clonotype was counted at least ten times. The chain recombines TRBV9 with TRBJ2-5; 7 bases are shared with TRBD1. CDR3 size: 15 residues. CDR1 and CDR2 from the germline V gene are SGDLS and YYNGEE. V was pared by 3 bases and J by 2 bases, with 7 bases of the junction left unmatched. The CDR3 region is CASSGTGILQETQYF. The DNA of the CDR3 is TGTGCCAGCAGCGGGACAGGAATATTACAAGAGACCCAGTACTTC. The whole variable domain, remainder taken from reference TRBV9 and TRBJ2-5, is DSGVTQTPKHLITATGQRVTLRCSPRSGDLSVYWYQQSLDQGLQFLIQYYNGEERAKGNILERFSAQQFPDLHSELNLSSLELGDSALYFCASSGTGILQETQYFGPGTRLLVL.

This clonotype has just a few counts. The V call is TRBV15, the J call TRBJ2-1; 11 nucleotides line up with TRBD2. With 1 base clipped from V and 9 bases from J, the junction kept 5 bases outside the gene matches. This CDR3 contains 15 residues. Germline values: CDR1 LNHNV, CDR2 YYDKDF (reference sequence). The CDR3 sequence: CATSRGTSGSTEQFF. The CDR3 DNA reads TGTGCCACCAGCAGAGGAACTAGCGGGAGCACTGAGCAGTTCTTC.

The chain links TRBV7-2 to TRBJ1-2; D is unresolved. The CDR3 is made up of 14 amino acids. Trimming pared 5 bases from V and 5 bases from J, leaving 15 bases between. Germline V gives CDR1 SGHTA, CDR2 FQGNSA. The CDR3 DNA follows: TGTGCCAGCAGCCCATCAGAAGCTTGGTATGGCTACACCTTC. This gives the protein CASSPSEAWYGYTF.

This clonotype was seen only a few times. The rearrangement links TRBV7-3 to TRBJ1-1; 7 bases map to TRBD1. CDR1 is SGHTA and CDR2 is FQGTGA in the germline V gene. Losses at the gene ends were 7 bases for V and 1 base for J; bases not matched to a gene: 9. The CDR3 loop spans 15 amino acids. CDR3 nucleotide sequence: TGTGCCAGCATCCGTCGACAGGGAGGGAACACTGAAGCTTTCTTT. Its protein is CASIRRQGGNTEAFF.

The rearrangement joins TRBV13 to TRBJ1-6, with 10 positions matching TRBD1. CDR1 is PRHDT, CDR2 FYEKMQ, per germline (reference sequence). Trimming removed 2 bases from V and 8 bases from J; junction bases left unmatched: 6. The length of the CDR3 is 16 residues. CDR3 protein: CASSLPTGTGDSPLHF. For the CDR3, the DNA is TGTGCCAGCAGCTTACCAACCGGGACAGGGGATTCACCCCTCCACTTT.

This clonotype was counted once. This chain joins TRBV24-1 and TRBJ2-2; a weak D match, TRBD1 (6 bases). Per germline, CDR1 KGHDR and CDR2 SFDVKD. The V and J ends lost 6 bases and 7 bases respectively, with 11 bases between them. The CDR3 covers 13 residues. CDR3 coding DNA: TGTGCCACCAGTAGTACAGGGATCGGGGAGCTGTTTTTT. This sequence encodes CATSSTGIGELFF.

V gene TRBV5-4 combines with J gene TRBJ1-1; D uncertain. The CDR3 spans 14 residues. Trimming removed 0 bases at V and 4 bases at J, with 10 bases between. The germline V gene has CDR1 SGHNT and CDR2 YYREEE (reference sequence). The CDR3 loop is CASSLVGRITEAFF. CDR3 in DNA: TGTGCCAGCAGCTTGGTCGGACGGATCACTGAAGCTTTCTTT.

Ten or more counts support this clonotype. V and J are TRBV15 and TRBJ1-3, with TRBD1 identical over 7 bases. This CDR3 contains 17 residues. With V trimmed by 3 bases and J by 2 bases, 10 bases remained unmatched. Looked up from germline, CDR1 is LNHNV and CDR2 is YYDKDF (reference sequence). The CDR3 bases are TGTGCCACCAGCAGCAACCGACAGGGCGTCACTGGAAACACCATATATTTT. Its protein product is CATSSNRQGVTGNTIYF.

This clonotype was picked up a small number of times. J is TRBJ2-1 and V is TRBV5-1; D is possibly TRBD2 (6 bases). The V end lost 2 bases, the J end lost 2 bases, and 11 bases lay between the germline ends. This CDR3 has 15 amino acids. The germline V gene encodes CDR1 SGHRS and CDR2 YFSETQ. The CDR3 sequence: CASSLGTQPYNEQFF. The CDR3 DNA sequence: TGCGCCAGCAGCTTAGGGACTCAGCCCTACAATGAGCAGTTCTTC.

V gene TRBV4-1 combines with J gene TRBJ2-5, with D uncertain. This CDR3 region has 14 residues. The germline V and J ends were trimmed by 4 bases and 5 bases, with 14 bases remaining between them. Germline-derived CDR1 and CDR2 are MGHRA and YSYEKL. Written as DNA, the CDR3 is TGCGCCAGCAGCCCGTCCGAGAATGTTGAGACCCAGTACTTC. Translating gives CASSPSENVETQYF.

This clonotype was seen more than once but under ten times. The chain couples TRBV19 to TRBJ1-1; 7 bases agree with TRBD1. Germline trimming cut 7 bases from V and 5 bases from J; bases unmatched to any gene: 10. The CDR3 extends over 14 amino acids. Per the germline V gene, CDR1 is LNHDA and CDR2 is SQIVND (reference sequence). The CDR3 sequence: CASTIRDRGTEAFF. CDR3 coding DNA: TGTGCCAGTACCATTAGGGACAGAGGGACTGAAGCTTTCTTT.

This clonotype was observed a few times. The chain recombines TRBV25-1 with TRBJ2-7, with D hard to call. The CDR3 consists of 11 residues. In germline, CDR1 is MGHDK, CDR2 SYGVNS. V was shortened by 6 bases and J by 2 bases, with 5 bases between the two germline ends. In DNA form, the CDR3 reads TGTGCCAGCAGGCTGACCTACGAGCAGTACTTC. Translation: CASRLTYEQYF.

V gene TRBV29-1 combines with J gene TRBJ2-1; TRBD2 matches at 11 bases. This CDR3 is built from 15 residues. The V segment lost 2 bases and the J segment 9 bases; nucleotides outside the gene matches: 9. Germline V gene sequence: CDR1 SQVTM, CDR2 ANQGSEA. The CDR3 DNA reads TGCAGCGTTGAACATAGCGGGGGGGCAGTCGGTGAGCAGTTCTTC. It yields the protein CSVEHSGGAVGEQFF.

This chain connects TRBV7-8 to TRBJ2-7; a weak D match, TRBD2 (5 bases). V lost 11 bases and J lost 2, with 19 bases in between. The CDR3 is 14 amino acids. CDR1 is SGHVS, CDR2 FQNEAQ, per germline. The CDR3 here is CASSGEGGPYEQYF. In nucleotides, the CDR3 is TGTGCCTCCAGCGGAGAGGGCGGACCCTACGAGCAGTACTTC.

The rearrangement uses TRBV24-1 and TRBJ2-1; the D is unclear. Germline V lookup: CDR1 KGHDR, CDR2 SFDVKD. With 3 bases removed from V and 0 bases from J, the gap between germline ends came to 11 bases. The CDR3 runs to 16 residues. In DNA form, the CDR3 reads TGTGCCACCAGTGATCCAGACTCGAGCTCCTACAATGAGCAGTTCTTC. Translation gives CATSDPDSSSYNEQFF.

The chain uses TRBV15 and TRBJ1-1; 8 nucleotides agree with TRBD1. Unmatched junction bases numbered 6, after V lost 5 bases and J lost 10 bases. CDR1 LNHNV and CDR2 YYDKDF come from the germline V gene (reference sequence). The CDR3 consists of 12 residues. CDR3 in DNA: TGTGCCACCAGCGGGACAGGTTTAGTAGCTTTCTTT. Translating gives CATSGTGLVAFF.

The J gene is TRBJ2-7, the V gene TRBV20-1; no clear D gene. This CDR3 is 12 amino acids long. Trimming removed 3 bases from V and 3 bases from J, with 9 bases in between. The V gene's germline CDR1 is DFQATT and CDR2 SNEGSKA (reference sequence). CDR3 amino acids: CSASGRIYEQYF. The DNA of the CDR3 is TGCAGTGCTAGCGGGCGGATCTACGAGCAGTACTTC.

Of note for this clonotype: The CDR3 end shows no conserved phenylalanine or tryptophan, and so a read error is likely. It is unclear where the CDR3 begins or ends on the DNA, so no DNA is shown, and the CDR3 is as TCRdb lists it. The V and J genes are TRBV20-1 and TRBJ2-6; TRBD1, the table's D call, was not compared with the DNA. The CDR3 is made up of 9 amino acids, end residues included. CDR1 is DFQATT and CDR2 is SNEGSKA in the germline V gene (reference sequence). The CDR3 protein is CSARRGAGR.

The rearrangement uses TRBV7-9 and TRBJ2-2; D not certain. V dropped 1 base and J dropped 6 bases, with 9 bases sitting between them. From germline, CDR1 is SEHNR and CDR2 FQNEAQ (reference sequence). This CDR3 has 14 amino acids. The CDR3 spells CASSLVNRAGELFF. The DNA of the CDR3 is TGTGCCAGCAGCTTAGTAAATCGGGCCGGGGAGCTGTTTTTT. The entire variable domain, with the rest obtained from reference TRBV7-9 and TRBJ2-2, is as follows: DTGVSQNPRHKITKRGQNVTFRCDPISEHNRLYWYRQTLGQGPEFLTYFQNEAQLEKSRLLSDRFSAERPKGSFSTLEIQRTEQGDSAMYLCASSLVNRAGELFFGEGSRLTVL.

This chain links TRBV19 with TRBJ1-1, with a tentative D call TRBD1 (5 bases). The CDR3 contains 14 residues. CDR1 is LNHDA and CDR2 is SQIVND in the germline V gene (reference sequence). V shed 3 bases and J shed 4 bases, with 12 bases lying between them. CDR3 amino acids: CASSMGVRGTEAFF. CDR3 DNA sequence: TGTGCCAGTAGTATGGGGGTGCGGGGCACTGAAGCTTTCTTT.

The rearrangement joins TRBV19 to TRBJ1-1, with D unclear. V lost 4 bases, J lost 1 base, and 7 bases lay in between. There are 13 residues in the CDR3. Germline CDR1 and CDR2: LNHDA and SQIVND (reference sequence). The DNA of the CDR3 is TGTGCCAGTAGTAAGGAGAGGAACACTGAAGCTTTCTTT. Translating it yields CASSKERNTEAFF. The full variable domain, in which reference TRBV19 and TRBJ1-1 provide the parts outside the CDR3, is DGGITQSPKYLFRKEGQNVTLSCEQNLNHDAMYWYRQDPGQGLRLIYYSQIVNDFQKGDIAEGYSVSREKKESFPLTVTSAQKNPTAFYLCASSKERNTEAFFGQGTRLTVV.

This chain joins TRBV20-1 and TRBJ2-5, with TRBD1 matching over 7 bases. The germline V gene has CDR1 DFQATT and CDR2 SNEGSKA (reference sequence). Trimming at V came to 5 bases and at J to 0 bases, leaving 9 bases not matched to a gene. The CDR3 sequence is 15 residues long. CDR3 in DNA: TGCAGTGCTTTTGGGGGACAGTCTTACCAAGAGACCCAGTACTTC. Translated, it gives CSAFGGQSYQETQYF.

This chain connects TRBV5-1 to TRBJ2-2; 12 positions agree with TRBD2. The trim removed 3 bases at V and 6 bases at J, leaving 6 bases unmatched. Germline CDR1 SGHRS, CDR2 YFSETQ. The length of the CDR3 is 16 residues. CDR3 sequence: CASSSGLAGPPGELFF. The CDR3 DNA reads TGCGCCAGCAGCTCAGGACTAGCGGGGCCGCCCGGGGAGCTGTTTTTT.

Written as DNA, the CDR3 is TGCAGTGCTCCACCCGGGGACTACAATGAGCAGTTCTTC. Protein sequence: CSAPPGDYNEQFF. This chain links TRBV20-1 with TRBJ2-1, with D possibly being TRBD2 (5 bases). This CDR3 has 13 residues. The V end was cut by 5 bases, the J end by 3 bases, with 11 bases between. Germline-derived CDR1 and CDR2 are DFQATT and SNEGSKA (reference sequence).

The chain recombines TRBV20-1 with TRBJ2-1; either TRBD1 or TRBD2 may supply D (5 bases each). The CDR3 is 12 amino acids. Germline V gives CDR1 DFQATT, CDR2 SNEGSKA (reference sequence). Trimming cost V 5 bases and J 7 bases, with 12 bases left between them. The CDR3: CSAWDQVNEQFF. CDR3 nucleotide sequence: TGCAGTGCTTGGGACCAGGTGAATGAGCAGTTCTTC.

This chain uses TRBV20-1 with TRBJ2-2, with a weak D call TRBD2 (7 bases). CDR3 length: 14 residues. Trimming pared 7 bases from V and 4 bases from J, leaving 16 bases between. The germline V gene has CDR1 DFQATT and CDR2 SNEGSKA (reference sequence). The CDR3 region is CSGSTGGGTGELFF. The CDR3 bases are TGCAGTGGGAGTACGGGGGGCGGCACCGGGGAGCTGTTTTTT.